These T cell receptor beta chains were read from a single sample in a study of radiation and T cells in renal cell carcinoma. Method: immunoSEQ multiplex PCR; TCRdb's copy keeps in-frame clones and lacks some. Altogether around 46,000 clones are present, roughly 83% being singletons, with the ten largest covering about a third. The sequencing here drew on blood, taken from a patient whose treatment included radiotherapy and nephrectomy. These TCRs come from a woman aged 70 to 79 with renal cell carcinoma. CDR3s include the opening cysteine and the closing phenylalanine or tryptophan. Each record gives: V gene, D gene, J gene, CDR3 protein. A D gene is named only where the DNA matches it firmly.

>TRBV30|TRBD1|TRBJ2-1
CAWSGQGANEQFF
>TRBV19|-|TRBJ1-5
CASSPRIGTVSNQPQHF
>TRBV5-1|TRBD2|TRBJ2-1
CASSLATSGTNEQFF
>TRBV7-2|TRBD1|TRBJ1-2
CASSDGGQGANYGYTF
>TRBV11-1|-|TRBJ1-3
CASSSGRSYSGNTIYF
>TRBV19|-|TRBJ1-3
CASSITEESTIYF
>TRBV6-1|-|TRBJ1-2
CASMVYSNYGYTF
>TRBV11-2|TRBD2|TRBJ2-5
CASSLGLAEETQYF
>TRBV2|-|TRBJ2-2
CASIAMVQGGELFF
>TRBV6-4|-|TRBJ1-1
CASSEAANTEAFF
>TRBV7-9|TRBD1|TRBJ1-1
CASSSQGGMDTEAFF